The clone carrying this T cell receptor beta chain was seen just once. Its antigen is currently unknown. This CDR3 has 15 residues. Trimming cost V 2 bases and J 11 bases, with 21 bases left between them. Germline V gives CDR1 MNHEY, CDR2 SMNVEV (reference sequence). This entry belongs to a study of cytomegalovirus exposure and HLA in healthy donors. Notes on the study in general: V- and J-gene trimming in TCR beta was tied to a missense DCLRE1C variant by an analysis performed later. Most TCR sequences proved rare, with some public TCRs found in many donors.

This PCR relied on a set of 60 Vbeta primers and 13 Jbeta primers. Profiled with immunoSEQ multiplex PCR; TCRdb holds only in-frame clones, not every one. The repertoire holds roughly 140,000 clones, with 70% to 80% as singletons. This chain connects TRBV27 to TRBJ2-5; no reliable D call. Sequenced sample: PBMCs. The clonotype comes from a woman aged 40 to 50 in good health and CMV-seropositive. CDR3 loop: CASSLVPGVFYQQYF. The CDR3 nucleotides read TGTGCCAGCAGTTTAGTCCCAGGCGTCTTCTACCAGCAGTACTTC.